This T cell receptor beta chain was observed in a study of shared T cell receptors in the human thymus. Sequenced by immunoSEQ multiplex PCR; TCRdb stores in-frame clones only, minus some. The repertoire holds around 730,000 clones, 80% to 90% seen once, with approximately 0.01% in the top ten. V gave up 0 bases and J gave up 9 bases; unmatched junction bases: 10. The CDR3 has 14 residues. Germline V gene lookup returns CDR1 GTSNPN and CDR2 SVGIG (reference sequence). This sample was shared with a second study, whose subject was human thymus T cells. As reported in that work: Thymus was obtained from resections taken during corrective heart surgery. Across thymic and blood repertoires, the usage of V and J genes appeared to be biased. Related research described strongly overlapping thymic repertoires in unrelated people.

The chain couples TRBV30 to TRBJ1-1; TRBD1 matches 7 bases. The TCR originated in a girl younger than two with a congenital heart defect. The sample was thymocytes. The CDR3 here is CAWSVQGGWRQAFF. The CDR3 coding sequence is TGTGCCTGGAGTGTTCAGGGGGGCTGGAGGCAAGCTTTCTTT. Complete variable domain (other parts from reference TRBV30 and TRBJ1-1): SQTIHQWPATLVQPVGSPLSLECTVEGTSNPNLYWYRQAAGRGLQLLFYSVGIGQISSEVPQNLSASRPQDRQFILSSKKLLLSDSGFYLCAWSVQGGWRQAFFGQGTRLTVV.